This T cell receptor (beta chain) comes out of a study of blood T cell repertoires in COVID-19. Study context: The United States, Italy and Spain provided the acute and convalescent COVID-19 samples. PBMCs, B-cell-depleted T cells, or T cells provided the cDNA or gDNA that made up the material.

With V trimmed by 4 bases and J by 2 bases, 9 bases remained unmatched. This CDR3 comprises 19 residues. The germline V gene encodes CDR1 SEHNR and CDR2 FQNEAQ (reference sequence). Seattle patient enrollment occurred during active infection, with longitudinal follow-up thereafter. As originally analysed: Estimated nucleated cell counts came from reference gene primer amplification. Produced via immunoSEQ multiplex PCR; TCRdb's table is partial and in-frame only. That table furnishes V, J and clone size, whereas the DNA furnished D and trimming. The repertoire consists of under 250,000 clones, with 70% to 90% occurring once and the leading ten covering 11%.

Sequences were obtained from peripheral blood. The sequence was obtained from a man over 45 with COVID-19, enrolled during active disease. The chain combines TRBV7-9 with TRBJ2-3; 16 bases are a match to TRBD2. CDR3 in DNA: TGTGCCAGCAGCTCGGGACTAGCGGGGGGGCTTCCCTACACAGATACGCAGTATTTT. Translation gives CASSSGLAGGLPYTDTQYF.